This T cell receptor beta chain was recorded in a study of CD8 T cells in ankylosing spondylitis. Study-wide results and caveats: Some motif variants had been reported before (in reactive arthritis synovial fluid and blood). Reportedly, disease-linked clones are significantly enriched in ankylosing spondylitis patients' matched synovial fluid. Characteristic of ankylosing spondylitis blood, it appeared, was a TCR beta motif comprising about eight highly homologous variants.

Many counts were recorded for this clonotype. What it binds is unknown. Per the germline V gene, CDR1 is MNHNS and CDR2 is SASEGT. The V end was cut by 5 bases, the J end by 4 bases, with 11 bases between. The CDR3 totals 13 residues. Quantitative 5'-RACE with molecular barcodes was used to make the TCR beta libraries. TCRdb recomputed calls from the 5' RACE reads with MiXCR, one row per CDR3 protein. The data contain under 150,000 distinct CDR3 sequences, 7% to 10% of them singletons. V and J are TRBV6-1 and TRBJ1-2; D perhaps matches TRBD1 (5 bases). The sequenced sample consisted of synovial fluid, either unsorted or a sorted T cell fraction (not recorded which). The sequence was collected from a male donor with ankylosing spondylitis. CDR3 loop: CASSPLGLYGYTF. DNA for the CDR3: TGTGCCAGCAGTCCTCTGGGGCTCTATGGCTACACCTTC.